The following is a T cell receptor beta chain sequence with its context. The antigen is undetermined. Since all of the isolated RNA was reverse transcribed, expressed TCRB transcripts were what got sequenced. Generated by immunoSEQ multiplex PCR, the TCRdb table keeps only in-frame clones and is missing some. The data show around 340,000 clones, around 9.3% seen once. The source of the sample is a study of beta chain features in type 1 diabetes. Regarding the study as a whole: Type 1 diabetes patients showed a moderate but significant shortening of TCRB CDR3s in all four CD4+ subsets.

With V trimmed by 5 bases and J by 6 bases, 9 bases remained unmatched. Germline CDR1 and CDR2: SGHTA and FQGNSA. CDR3 length: 15 amino acids. The chain is built from TRBV7-2 and TRBJ2-1, with 8 bases fitting TRBD2. What was sequenced was central memory CD4+ T cells from blood. The origin of this receptor is a man younger than 45 with type 1 diabetes. The CDR3 loop is CASSVDLAGFNEQFF. The DNA for the CDR3 is TGTGCCAGCAGCGTAGACCTAGCGGGCTTCAATGAGCAGTTCTTC.